What follows are 18 T cell receptor beta chains derived from one specimen sequenced in a study of response to subunit inactivated influenza vaccine. TCRdb re-derived calls from the RT-PCR reads in MiXCR, one entry per CDR3 protein. Of roughly 170,000 distinct CDR3 sequences listed, about 9% are singletons. This material consisted of non-naive T cells sorted from PBMCs, taken on the day of vaccination. These TCRs come from a middle-aged man who received an inactivated influenza vaccine.

In its sample, this clonotype was seen many times. J is TRBJ1-5 and V is TRBV12-3 or TRBV12-4; D is unclear. The CDR3 length is 14 residues. Trimming cost V 5 bases and J 0 bases, with 8 bases left between them. The CDR3 DNA reads TGTGCCAGCAGTGGGATTTATAGCAATCAGCCCCAGCATTTT. Its protein product is CASSGIYSNQPQHF.

This clonotype has ten or more counts. The V call is TRBV9, the J call TRBJ2-1, with D tentatively TRBD2 (6 bases). Germline-derived CDR1 and CDR2 are SGDLS and YYNGEE. The CDR3 covers 15 residues. V lost 3 bases and J lost 1, with 11 bases in between. The CDR3 reads CASSAAGPSYNEQFF. DNA for the CDR3: TGTGCCAGCAGCGCGGCGGGACCATCCTACAATGAGCAGTTCTTC.

V usage is TRBV20-1 and J usage is TRBJ2-7; D is ambiguous. The CDR3 loop spans 12 amino acids. Trimming pared 1 base from V and 2 bases from J, leaving 6 bases between. The V gene's germline CDR1 is DFQATT and CDR2 SNEGSKA (reference sequence). CDR3: CSARGQTYEQYF. In nucleotides, the CDR3 is TGCAGTGCTAGAGGTCAGACCTACGAGCAGTACTTC.

The chain carries TRBV9 and TRBJ2-5; the match to TRBD2 covers 10 bases. CDR1 is SGDLS, CDR2 YYNGEE, per germline. Trimming at V came to 3 bases and at J to 2 bases, leaving 10 bases not matched to a gene. The CDR3 has 17 residues. The CDR3 region is CASSGGGLAGAQETQYF. CDR3 DNA: TGTGCCAGCAGCGGAGGGGGGCTAGCGGGGGCACAAGAGACCCAGTACTTC.

The chain links TRBV28 to TRBJ1-2; 8 bases match TRBD1. Germline CDR1 reads MDHEN; CDR2 reads SYDVKM. The CDR3 is 15 residues long. V shed 3 bases, J shed 8 bases, and the junction held 11 bases outside the gene matches. CDR3 nucleotide sequence: TGTGCCAGCAGTTTGACCCGGACAGGGATCGGAGGCTACACCTTC. Translating it yields CASSLTRTGIGGYTF.

This clonotype was observed at least ten times. The genes are TRBV12-3 or TRBV12-4 and TRBJ1-1; 7 bases map to TRBD1. V gave up 1 base and J gave up 11 bases; unmatched junction bases: 4. CDR3 length equals 12 residues. CDR3: CASSLVGQRAFF. For the CDR3, the DNA is TGTGCCAGCAGTTTAGTGGGACAGCGGGCTTTCTTT.

The chain carries TRBV30 and TRBJ1-5; tentatively, D is TRBD1 (5 bases). Trimming took off 0 bases at V and 4 bases at J, with 13 bases between the two ends. CDR1 GTSNPN and CDR2 SVGIG come from the germline V gene (reference sequence). The length of the CDR3 is 15 residues. CDR3 DNA sequence: TGTGCCTGGAGTGTACTGTCAGGGACTAATCAGCCCCAGCATTTT. Its translation is CAWSVLSGTNQPQHF.

V is TRBV20-1 and J is TRBJ2-3, with a possible D match to TRBD1 (6 bases). The CDR3 runs 14 residues. Germline assignment: CDR1 DFQATT and CDR2 SNEGSKA (reference sequence). The V end lost 5 bases, the J end lost 3 bases, and 15 bases lay between the germline ends. Here the CDR3 DNA reads TGCAGTGCTTATGGTGGGGGCTTGACAGATACGCAGTATTTT. It specifies CSAYGGGLTDTQYF.

This clonotype was seen ten or more times. The chain is built from TRBV3-1 and TRBJ2-1; 7 bases map to TRBD2. The CDR3 runs 15 residues. Germline V gene sequence: CDR1 LGHDT, CDR2 YNNKEL (reference sequence). V lost 2 bases to trimming and J lost 4 bases; unmatched junction nucleotides: 5. CDR3 protein: CASSQFLAEYNEQFF. CDR3 sequence (DNA): TGTGCCAGCAGCCAATTCCTAGCGGAGTACAATGAGCAGTTCTTC.

This clonotype has only a few counts. The CDR3 is CASSLKGEAMNTEAFF. CDR3 bases: TGCGCCAGCAGCTTAAAAGGGGAGGCTATGAACACTGAAGCTTTCTTT. This rearrangement joins TRBV5-1 to TRBJ1-1; maybe TRBD1 (5 bases). Germline values: CDR1 SGHRS, CDR2 YFSETQ. The CDR3 is 16 residues long. With 2 bases removed from V and 0 bases from J, the gap between germline ends came to 14 bases.

The CDR3 loop reads CASSIARGGYNEQFF. The DNA for the CDR3 is TGTGCCAGTAGTATAGCCCGGGGGGGATACAATGAGCAGTTCTTC. The chain carries TRBV19 and TRBJ2-1, with 8 nucleotides matching TRBD2. Germline V gene sequence: CDR1 LNHDA, CDR2 SQIVND (reference sequence). The CDR3 contains 15 residues. The ends lost 1 base at V and 4 bases at J; junction bases unmatched: 3.

The V call is TRBV5-1, the J call TRBJ1-1; D gene ambiguous. This CDR3 is built from 14 residues. The V end was cut by 4 bases, the J end by 0 bases, with 10 bases between. Germline CDR1 and CDR2: SGHRS and YFSETQ. The DNA of the CDR3 is TGCGCCAGCAGCGTGGCAGGCCTGAACACTGAAGCTTTCTTT. Translating it yields CASSVAGLNTEAFF.

V and J are TRBV10-3 and TRBJ2-1; 8 bases match TRBD2. The CDR3 loop spans 14 amino acids. Losses at the gene ends were 4 bases for V and 5 bases for J; bases not matched to a gene: 4. Germline V CDR1 and CDR2: ENHRY, SYGVKD. The CDR3 sequence: CAISAAGGNNEQFF. CDR3 DNA sequence: TGTGCCATCAGTGCGGCGGGGGGCAACAATGAGCAGTTCTTC.

This clonotype was seen at least ten times. The gene calls are TRBV10-3 and TRBJ1-1, with a possible D match to TRBD1 (5 bases). CDR3 length equals 15 residues. Germline loops: CDR1 ENHRY, CDR2 SYGVKD. Between the trimmed V and J ends, which lost 6 bases and 1 base, there was a span of 15 bases. The CDR3 protein is CAIRGGGTANTEAFF. The CDR3 coding sequence is TGTGCCATCAGGGGGGGAGGGACGGCGAACACTGAAGCTTTCTTT.

This clonotype was seen a handful of times. The genes are TRBV20-1 and TRBJ2-7, with a weak D call TRBD2 (6 bases). Germline CDR1 DFQATT, CDR2 SNEGSKA (reference sequence). The CDR3 consists of 14 residues. V was shortened by 6 bases and J by 0 bases, with 15 bases between the two germline ends. In DNA, the CDR3 is TGCAGTGCCGCTAAGGCGGGGCGCTCCTACGAGCAGTACTTC. The encoded protein is CSAAKAGRSYEQYF.

The chain carries TRBV28 and TRBJ2-7; either TRBD1 or TRBD2 may fit D (5 bases each). Germline-derived CDR1 and CDR2 are MDHEN and SYDVKM. The ends were cut back, 3 bases at V and 6 bases at J, with 15 bases in the middle. The CDR3 runs 14 residues. CDR3 nucleotide sequence: TGTGCCAGCAGTTTTGGGGCCATGAGGGGCGAGCAGTACTTC. The encoded protein is CASSFGAMRGEQYF.

The V call is TRBV10-1, the J call TRBJ2-1, with TRBD1 matching 7 bases. V shed 6 bases, J shed 8 bases, and the junction held 7 bases outside the gene matches. The CDR3 has 13 residues. CDR1 and CDR2 from the germline V gene are WNHNN and SYGVQD (reference sequence). The CDR3 spells CASSRDSLDEQFF. CDR3 bases: TGCGCCAGCAGCAGGGACAGTCTAGATGAGCAGTTCTTC.

This clonotype was seen at least ten times. This chain connects TRBV16 to TRBJ1-2; TRBD1 matches 8 bases. The V gene's germline CDR1 is KGHSY and CDR2 FQNENV. V gave up 0 bases and J gave up 7 bases; unmatched junction bases: 7. The CDR3 has 15 amino acids. For the CDR3, the DNA is TGTGCCAGCAGCCAATCTTTTCAGGGGGCGAGTGGCTACACCTTC. Its protein is CASSQSFQGASGYTF. The complete variable domain, with remaining parts taken from reference TRBV16 and TRBJ1-2, reads GEEVAQTPKHLVRGEGQKAKLYCAPIKGHSYVFWYQQVLKNEFKFLISFQNENVFDETGMPKERFSAKCLPNSPCSLEIQATKLEDSAVYFCASSQSFQGASGYTFGSGTRLTVV.